One T cell receptor (beta chain) is described in this entry. TCRdb's table, derived via immunoSEQ multiplex PCR, lists solely in-frame clones and lacks some. In the table there are 180,000 or so clones, about 88% of which are singletons. This record comes from a study of blood T cell repertoires in COVID-19. Study context: T cells, B-cell-depleted T cells, or PBMCs supplied cDNA or gDNA.

This CDR3 has 15 residues. V was clipped by 2 bases and J by 5 bases, with 15 bases between them. Germline V gene sequence: CDR1 ENHRY, CDR2 SYGVKD. The chain combines TRBV10-3 with TRBJ2-5; D perhaps matches TRBD2 (7 bases). This receptor was identified in a woman older than 75 in a cohort sampled during active or convalescent COVID-19. Sequencing was done on a sample of peripheral blood. The CDR3 nucleotides are TGTGCCATCAGTGAGGGGGGGGGCCATCGGGAGACCCAGTACTTC. Its translation is CAISEGGGHRETQYF.